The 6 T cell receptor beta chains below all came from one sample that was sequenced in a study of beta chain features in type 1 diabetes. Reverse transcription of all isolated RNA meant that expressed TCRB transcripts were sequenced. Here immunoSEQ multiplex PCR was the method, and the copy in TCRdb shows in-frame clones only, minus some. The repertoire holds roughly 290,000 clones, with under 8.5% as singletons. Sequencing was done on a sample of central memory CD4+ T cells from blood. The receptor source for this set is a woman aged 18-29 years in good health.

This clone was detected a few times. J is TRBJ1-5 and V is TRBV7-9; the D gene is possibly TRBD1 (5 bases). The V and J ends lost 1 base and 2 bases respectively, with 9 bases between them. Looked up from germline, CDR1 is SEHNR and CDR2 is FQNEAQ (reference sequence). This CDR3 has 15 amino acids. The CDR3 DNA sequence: TGTGCCAGCAGCTTAGGGATAGGGGGCAATCAGCCCCAGCATTTT. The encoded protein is CASSLGIGGNQPQHF.

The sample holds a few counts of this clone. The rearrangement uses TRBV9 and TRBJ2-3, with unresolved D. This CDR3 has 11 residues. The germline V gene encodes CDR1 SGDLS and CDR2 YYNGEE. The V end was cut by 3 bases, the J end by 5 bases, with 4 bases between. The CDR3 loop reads CASSAVDTQYF. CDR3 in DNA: TGTGCCAGCAGCGCTGTAGATACGCAGTATTTT.

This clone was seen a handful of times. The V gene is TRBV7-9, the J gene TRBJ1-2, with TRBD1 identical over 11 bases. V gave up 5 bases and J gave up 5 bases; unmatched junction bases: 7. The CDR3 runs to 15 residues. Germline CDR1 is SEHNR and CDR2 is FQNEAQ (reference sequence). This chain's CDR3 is CASSLGQGEYYGYTF. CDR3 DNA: TGTGCCAGCAGCCTGGGACAGGGGGAATATTATGGCTACACCTTC.

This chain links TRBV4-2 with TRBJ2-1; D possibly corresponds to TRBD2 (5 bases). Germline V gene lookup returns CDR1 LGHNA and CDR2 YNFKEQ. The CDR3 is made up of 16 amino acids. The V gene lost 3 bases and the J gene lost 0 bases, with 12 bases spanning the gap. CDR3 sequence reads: CASSQKAGDSYNEQFF. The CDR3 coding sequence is TGTGCCAGCAGCCAGAAGGCCGGGGACTCCTACAATGAGCAGTTCTTC.

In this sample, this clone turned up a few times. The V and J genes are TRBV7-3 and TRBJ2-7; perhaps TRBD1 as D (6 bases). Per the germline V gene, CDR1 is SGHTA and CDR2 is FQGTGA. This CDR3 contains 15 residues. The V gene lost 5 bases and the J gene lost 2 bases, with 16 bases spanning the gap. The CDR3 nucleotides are TGTGCCAGCAGCGTTACCCGGACAGCCGCCTACGAGCAGTACTTC. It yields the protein CASSVTRTAAYEQYF. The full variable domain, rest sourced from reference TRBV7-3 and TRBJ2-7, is GAGVSQTPSNKVTEKGKYVELRCDPISGHTALYWYRQSLGQGPEFLIYFQGTGAADDSGLPNDRFFAVRPEGSVSTLKIQRTERGDSAVYLCASSVTRTAAYEQYFGPGTRLTVT.

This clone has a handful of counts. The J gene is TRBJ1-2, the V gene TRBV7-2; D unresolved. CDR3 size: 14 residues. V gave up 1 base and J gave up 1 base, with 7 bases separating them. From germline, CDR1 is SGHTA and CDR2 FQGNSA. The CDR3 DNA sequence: TGTGCCAGCAGCTTAGGGTGGAATAACTATGGCTACACCTTC. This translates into CASSLGWNNYGYTF.